This TCR beta chain comes out of a study of blood T cell repertoires in COVID-19. As for the study in general: Acute and convalescent COVID-19 samples came from the United States, Italy and Spain.

In the study's own analysis: Estimated nucleated cell counts came from reference gene primer amplification. TCRdb's table, derived via immunoSEQ multiplex PCR, lists solely in-frame clones and lacks some. Clonal size and the V and J genes are those of that table, whereas D and trimming came from the DNA. This sample carries 150,000 or so clones, roughly 80% of them seen once, and the ten largest clones take approximately 32%. Sequenced material: peripheral blood. This TCR derives from an older woman with acute or convalescent COVID-19.

In DNA, the CDR3 is TGTGCCAGCCGACGGACCTTAAGCCAGGGATCACCCCTCCACTTT. Protein product: CASRRTLSQGSPLHF. The chain joins TRBV25-1 to TRBJ1-6; D might be TRBD1 (5 bases). Germline values: CDR1 MGHDK, CDR2 SYGVNS. Trimming stripped 8 bases from V and 10 bases from J, with 21 bases between. CDR3 size: 15 residues.